The 17 T cell receptor beta chains given below trace back to one sample, sequenced in a study of long-term antiretroviral therapy in people with HIV. Samples were assayed with immunoSEQ v3.0 at survey level. The data were produced by immunoSEQ multiplex PCR, yet TCRdb's version contains in-frame clones alone and is incomplete. The table includes about 20,000 clones, over 60% detected once. The source was unsorted PBMCs, collected 0.5 years before starting antiretroviral therapy. The origin of the receptors is a man aged 18 to 30 with HIV.

The V gene is TRBV7-2, the J gene TRBJ2-3, with D possibly TRBD2 on 6 matching bases. The CDR3 has 14 residues. The germline CDR1 and CDR2 sequences are SGHTA and FQGNSA. V shed 1 base and J shed 4 bases, with 9 bases lying between them. The CDR3 DNA reads TGTGCCAGCAGCTTAGTCCCGGGGGCAGATACGCAGTATTTT. This translates into CASSLVPGADTQYF.

J is TRBJ1-5 and V is TRBV27, with a weak D call TRBD1 (5 bases). CDR3 size: 13 residues. V was cut by 4 bases and J by 4 bases, with 8 bases left in between. CDR1 is MNHEY, CDR2 SMNVEV, per germline (reference sequence). As DNA, the CDR3 is TGTGCCAGCAGTTACGGGACGAATCAGCCCCAGCATTTT. Translating gives CASSYGTNQPQHF.

The chain employs TRBV19 and TRBJ1-5; D might be TRBD1 (6 bases). The CDR3 sequence is 15 residues long. Germline V gene sequence: CDR1 LNHDA, CDR2 SQIVND (reference sequence). Trimming pared 6 bases from V and 4 bases from J, leaving 16 bases between. In DNA, the CDR3 is TGTGCCAGTAGCAGCCCAGGGGCGGTAAATCAGCCCCAGCATTTT. It encodes CASSSPGAVNQPQHF.

CDR3 protein: CSVDRGSNTGELFF. The CDR3 coding sequence is TGCAGCGTTGACAGGGGATCGAACACCGGGGAGCTGTTTTTT. The V call is TRBV29-1, the J call TRBJ2-2; possibly TRBD1 for D (6 bases). The CDR3 loop spans 14 amino acids. Germline V CDR1 and CDR2: SQVTM, ANQGSEA. Trimming cost V 3 bases and J 0 bases, with 8 bases left between them.

V gene TRBV7-6 combines with J gene TRBJ2-1, with 9 positions matching TRBD2. J lost 3 bases, V lost 3 bases, and 3 bases had no gene match. The CDR3 runs 15 residues. Germline V gives CDR1 SGHVS, CDR2 FNYEAQ. The CDR3 nucleotides read TGTGCCAGCAGCTTGCGGGAGGGCCTCTACAATGAGCAGTTCTTC. Translated: CASSLREGLYNEQFF.

This chain connects TRBV5-1 to TRBJ1-3; D perhaps matches TRBD1 (5 bases). CDR1 and CDR2 (germline): SGHRS, YFSETQ. The CDR3 is 15 amino acids. V lost 0 bases, J lost 5 bases, and 12 bases lay in between. CDR3 sequence reads: CASSLARDGRNTIYF. The CDR3 DNA reads TGCGCCAGCAGCTTGGCTCGGGACGGACGAAACACCATATATTTT.

The chain joins TRBV2 to TRBJ1-2; possible D gene TRBD1, 6 bases. The germline V gene encodes CDR1 SNHLY and CDR2 FYNNEI. This CDR3 is 11 amino acids long. V was pared by 7 bases and J by 5 bases, with 8 bases between. This chain's CDR3 is CASMTGYGYTF. CDR3 nucleotide sequence: TGTGCCAGCATGACAGGATATGGCTACACCTTC.

The V and J genes are TRBV18 and TRBJ2-7, with 7 bases fitting TRBD2. CDR3 size: 14 residues. Germline CDR1 is KGHSH and CDR2 is LQKENI. The ends lost 3 bases at V and 4 bases at J; junction bases unmatched: 6. CDR3 protein: CASSPRGKLYEQYF. The CDR3 DNA follows: TGTGCCAGCTCACCGCGGGGGAAGCTGTACGAGCAGTACTTC.

This clone has just a few counts. This sequence joins TRBV5-8 and TRBJ1-1, with unresolved D. Germline V CDR1 and CDR2: SGHTS, YDEGEE. V was shortened by 5 bases and J by 5 bases, with 10 bases between the two germline ends. The CDR3 spans 12 residues. The CDR3 nucleotides are TGTGCCAGCAGGGGCTTTGTGACTGAAGCTTTCTTT. It yields the protein CASRGFVTEAFF.

The V and J genes are TRBV10-3 and TRBJ1-1, with D unclear. The CDR3 contains 16 residues. V dropped 2 bases and J dropped 4 bases, with 17 bases sitting between them. Germline assignment: CDR1 ENHRY and CDR2 SYGVKD. CDR3 sequence: CAISENQGPLRTEAFF. The CDR3 DNA follows: TGTGCCATCAGTGAGAACCAAGGGCCCCTTCGCACTGAAGCTTTCTTT.

The chain couples TRBV7-2 to TRBJ2-1; the match to TRBD1 covers 9 bases. The V gene's germline CDR1 is SGHTA and CDR2 FQGNSA. The CDR3 extends over 15 amino acids. Trimming took 2 bases from V and 2 from J; bases not matched to a gene: 1. In DNA form, the CDR3 reads TGTGCCAGCAGCTTAAGGACAGGGGCCTACAATGAGCAGTTCTTC. Protein product: CASSLRTGAYNEQFF.

This chain uses TRBV7-8 with TRBJ1-1; 7 bases are a match to TRBD1. The length of the CDR3 is 19 residues. V shed 5 bases and J 3 bases; nucleotides not matched to a gene: 21. The germline V gene encodes CDR1 SGHVS and CDR2 FQNEAQ. The chain's CDR3 is CASSTRQGRPSGYHTEAFF. CDR3 DNA sequence: TGTGCCAGCAGCACTAGACAGGGTCGCCCCTCCGGGTACCACACTGAAGCTTTCTTT.

This clone was detected only a few times. The chain joins TRBV10-2 to TRBJ1-2; D perhaps matches TRBD1 (6 bases). The germline V gene encodes CDR1 WSHSY and CDR2 SAAADI. V was pared by 7 bases and J by 1 base, with 13 bases between. The CDR3 loop spans 14 amino acids. The CDR3 bases are TGCGCCAGCATTTCGGACAGCGATAACTATGGCTACACCTTC. Translation gives CASISDSDNYGYTF.

V is TRBV7-9 and J is TRBJ1-2; 10 positions agree with TRBD1. Germline V gene lookup returns CDR1 SEHNR and CDR2 FQNEAQ (reference sequence). The CDR3 spans 14 residues. V was pared by 3 bases and J by 6 bases, with 4 bases of the junction left unmatched. The CDR3 bases are TGTGCCAGCAGCTTCGGGACAGGGGTCGATGGCTACACCTTC. It encodes CASSFGTGVDGYTF.

This clone is categorized as medium-sized. The chain employs TRBV19 and TRBJ2-7, with 9 bases lining up with TRBD1. Germline loops: CDR1 LNHDA, CDR2 SQIVND (reference sequence). J lost 4 bases, V lost 2 bases, and 3 bases had no gene match. This CDR3 spans 14 amino acids. CDR3 loop: CASSILQGAYEQYF. In nucleotides, the CDR3 is TGTGCCAGTAGTATACTACAGGGGGCATACGAGCAGTACTTC.

The rearrangement uses TRBV19 and TRBJ2-7; D unresolved. Deletions cut 1 base from V and 2 bases from J, with 9 bases between. From germline, CDR1 is LNHDA and CDR2 SQIVND (reference sequence). This CDR3 comprises 14 residues. CDR3 in DNA: TGTGCCAGTAGTATAGCCCGGGCCCCCTACGAGCAGTACTTC. This encodes CASSIARAPYEQYF.

The V call is TRBV11-2, the J call TRBJ1-1; D may be TRBD1 (5 bases). V was clipped by 0 bases and J by 5 bases, with 19 bases between them. Germline CDR1 reads SGHAT; CDR2 reads FQNNGV. The length of the CDR3 is 17 residues. For the CDR3, the DNA is TGTGCCAGCAGCTTAGAAGCGACAGCCAATGCTTGGACTGAAGCTTTCTTT. It is translated as CASSLEATANAWTEAFF.